What follows are 27 T cell receptor beta chains derived from one specimen sequenced in a study of CD8 T cells in ankylosing spondylitis. From the 5' RACE reads, TCRdb called clonotypes with MiXCR, one entry per CDR3 protein. The sample comprises a few hundred thousand distinct CDR3 sequences, 15% to 25% of which are singletons, and less than 9.5% rests with the top ten. The sequenced sample was blood, either unsorted or a sorted T cell fraction (not recorded which). These receptors all stem from a male donor with ankylosing spondylitis or in good health (not recorded which).

Here the CDR3 reads CASSENRGRLQETQYF. DNA for the CDR3: TGTGCCAGCAGCGAGAACAGGGGGCGCTTACAAGAGACCCAGTACTTC. The chain uses TRBV7-6 and TRBJ2-5; 9 bases are a match to TRBD1. Losses at the gene ends were 5 bases for V and 2 bases for J; bases not matched to a gene: 9. The CDR3 sequence is 16 residues long. CDR1 and CDR2 (germline): SGHVS, FNYEAQ.

The chain couples TRBV27 to TRBJ1-1, with a tentative D call TRBD1 (5 bases). The CDR3 has 13 residues. Trimming shortened V by 8 bases and J by 3 bases, and 13 bases separated the two germline ends. Germline CDR1 is MNHEY and CDR2 is SMNVEV (reference sequence). This CDR3 reads CASQGFMDTEAFF. CDR3 nucleotides: TGTGCCAGCCAGGGATTTATGGACACTGAAGCTTTCTTT.

The sample holds a few counts of this clonotype. The chain couples TRBV14 to TRBJ2-3, with no clear D. The CDR3 contains 13 residues. Germline V CDR1 and CDR2: SGHDN, FVKESK. The ends were cut back, 1 base at V and 6 bases at J, with 8 bases in the middle. CDR3 sequence: CASSQALVDTQYF. The CDR3 DNA is TGTGCCAGCAGCCAAGCGCTAGTGGATACGCAGTATTTT.

This clonotype was observed a handful of times. The V gene is TRBV28, the J gene TRBJ1-1, with no clear D. The CDR3 covers 16 residues. Looked up from germline, CDR1 is MDHEN and CDR2 is SYDVKM. The V and J ends lost 5 bases and 2 bases respectively, with 18 bases between them. The CDR3 sequence: CASSLNRGSGNTEAFF. The CDR3 nucleotides are TGTGCCAGCAGTCTCAATCGGGGTAGTGGAAACACTGAAGCTTTCTTT.

This clonotype was counted between two and nine times. Written as DNA, the CDR3 is TGCGCCAGCAGTGCGGGGATATTGGGTTATGGCTACACCTTC. Translating it yields CASSAGILGYGYTF. V usage is TRBV10-2 and J usage is TRBJ1-2; the D is unclear. Trimming took 4 bases from V and 5 from J, leaving 14 bases between them. The germline V gene has CDR1 WSHSY and CDR2 SAAADI. The CDR3 totals 14 residues.

This clonotype was found a few times. Here the CDR3 DNA reads TGTGCCAGCAGCGTCGGGACAGGGGGTTTCGCAGATACGCAGTATTTT. It is translated as CASSVGTGGFADTQYF. This chain connects TRBV5-5 to TRBJ2-3; 11 nucleotides line up with TRBD1. This CDR3 has 16 residues. After removal of 4 bases from V and 4 bases from J, the junction contained 8 bases not matched to a gene. Germline values: CDR1 SGHKS, CDR2 YYEKEE (reference sequence). Full variable domain (remainder filled in from reference TRBV5-5 and TRBJ2-3): DAGVTQSPTHLIKTRGQQVTLRCSPISGHKSVSWYQQVLGQGPQFIFQYYEKEERGRGNFPDRFSARQFPNYSSELNVNALLLGDSALYLCASSVGTGGFADTQYFGPGTRLTVL.

This clonotype was picked up a small number of times. The chain has TRBV5-1 and TRBJ2-1; 10 bases match TRBD2. Per the germline V gene, CDR1 is SGHRS and CDR2 is YFSETQ. V was pared by 4 bases and J by 2 bases, with 3 bases of the junction left unmatched. CDR3 length: 15 amino acids. CDR3 region: CASSPSGRTYNEQFF. CDR3 coding DNA: TGCGCCAGCAGCCCTAGCGGGAGAACCTACAATGAGCAGTTCTTC.

There are many counts of this clonotype. V gene TRBV12-3 or TRBV12-4 combines with J gene TRBJ2-3, with D hard to call. This CDR3 has 14 amino acids. Trimming removed 6 bases at V and 6 bases at J, with 16 bases between. The CDR3 protein is CASSNPAAGDTQYF. DNA of the CDR3: TGTGCCAGCAGCAACCCCGCCGCCGGGGATACGCAGTATTTT.

The rearrangement uses TRBV5-1 and TRBJ2-3, with 7 bases identical to TRBD2. Germline V gives CDR1 SGHRS, CDR2 YFSETQ. CDR3 length: 16 residues. Trimming at V came to 0 bases and at J to 2 bases, leaving 6 bases not matched to a gene. The CDR3 region is CASSLDQGGVTDTQYF. The CDR3, as DNA: TGCGCCAGCAGCTTGGATCAGGGAGGGGTCACAGATACGCAGTATTTT.

This clonotype appeared many times. V usage is TRBV11-2 and J usage is TRBJ2-3; D may be TRBD1 or TRBD2 (5 bases each). With 0 bases removed from V and 3 bases from J, the gap between germline ends came to 10 bases. The CDR3 length is 15 residues. Germline V gene data show CDR1 as SGHAT and CDR2 as FQNNGV. CDR3 region: CASSLDQGATDTQYF. DNA for the CDR3: TGTGCCAGCAGCTTAGATCAGGGAGCGACAGATACGCAGTATTTT.

CDR3 in amino acids: CASRLTGTYEQYV. The CDR3 DNA is TGTGCCAGCAGATTGACAGGGACCTACGAGCAGTACGTC. The chain is built from TRBV2 and TRBJ2-7; 7 bases agree with TRBD1. The CDR3 covers 13 residues. Unmatched junction bases numbered 4, after V lost 6 bases and J lost 2 bases. CDR1 is SNHLY and CDR2 is FYNNEI in the germline V gene.

This rearrangement joins TRBV3-1 to TRBJ2-1; 9 bases map to TRBD2. Germline-derived CDR1 and CDR2 are LGHDT and YNNKEL (reference sequence). CDR3 length: 14 residues. V gave up 1 base and J gave up 10 bases; unmatched junction bases: 5. CDR3 in amino acids: CASSQGGLAGEQFF. In DNA form, the CDR3 reads TGTGCCAGCAGCCAAGGTGGTCTAGCGGGGGAGCAGTTCTTC.

The V and J genes are TRBV19 and TRBJ2-3, with D possibly matching TRBD1 (5 bases). Between the trimmed V and J ends, which lost 6 bases and 0 bases, there was a span of 10 bases. Per the germline V gene, CDR1 is LNHDA and CDR2 is SQIVND (reference sequence). The CDR3 is 14 residues long. The DNA of the CDR3 is TGTGCCAGTAGAAACCCAGGGAGCACAGATACGCAGTATTTT. The encoded protein is CASRNPGSTDTQYF.

The chain is built from TRBV20-1 and TRBJ1-2, with 7 nucleotides matching TRBD1. The CDR3 extends over 13 amino acids. V gave up 1 base and J gave up 4 bases; unmatched junction bases: 3. The V gene's germline CDR1 is DFQATT and CDR2 SNEGSKA (reference sequence). CDR3 in amino acids: CSARVAGGYGYTF. DNA of the CDR3: TGCAGTGCTAGAGTTGCAGGGGGCTATGGCTACACCTTC.

This clonotype was detected only a few times. This sequence joins TRBV12-3 or TRBV12-4 and TRBJ2-3; 8 bases agree with TRBD2. This CDR3 spans 14 amino acids. Trimming cost V 11 bases and J 3 bases; bases outside gene matches: 10. The CDR3 region has the DNA TGTGCCCTACGAGGGGCTAGCGGGACAGATACGCAGTATTTT. Translating it yields CALRGASGTDTQYF.

The chain carries TRBV4-2 and TRBJ2-3, with 11 positions matching TRBD2. Germline CDR1 is LGHNA and CDR2 is YNFKEQ. The CDR3 is made up of 16 amino acids. V lost 0 bases to trimming and J lost 5 bases; unmatched junction nucleotides: 4. The chain's CDR3 is CASSQEGSGGGDTQYF. CDR3 in DNA: TGTGCCAGCAGCCAAGAGGGTAGCGGGGGGGGAGATACGCAGTATTTT.

The genes are TRBV5-1 and TRBJ2-3; D unclear. The CDR3 length is 13 residues. Germline V gene data show CDR1 as SGHRS and CDR2 as YFSETQ. V was shortened by 2 bases and J by 4 bases, with 8 bases between the two germline ends. This chain's CDR3 is CASSFFAPDTQYF. CDR3 nucleotides: TGCGCCAGCAGCTTTTTTGCGCCAGATACGCAGTATTTT. Supplemented by reference TRBV5-1 and TRBJ2-3, the full variable domain reads KAGVTQTPRYLIKTRGQQVTLSCSPISGHRSVSWYQQTPGQGLQFLFEYFSETQRNKGNFPGRFSGRQFSNSRSEMNVSTLELGDSALYLCASSFFAPDTQYFGPGTRLTVL.

The chain couples TRBV6-7 to TRBJ2-7, with D perhaps TRBD1 or TRBD2 (5 bases each). TRBV6-7 carries the ORF label, with uncertain function. The V and J ends lost 0 bases and 5 bases respectively, with 14 bases between them. The CDR3 spans 15 residues. CDR3 bases: TGTGCCAGCAGTTACTCGTTGGCAGGGACGGACGAGCAGTACGTC. It translates to CASSYSLAGTDEQYV.

The CDR3 protein is CASSWGQGWGSPLHF. CDR3 nucleotides: TGTGCCAGCAGTTGGGGACAGGGCTGGGGATCACCCCTCCACTTT. The chain recombines TRBV27 with TRBJ1-6, with 9 nucleotides matching TRBD1. The J segment lost 10 bases and the V segment lost 4 bases, leaving 8 bases of the junction unmatched. Germline V lookup: CDR1 MNHEY, CDR2 SMNVEV (reference sequence). The CDR3 spans 15 residues.

This clonotype was counted at least ten times. The chain combines TRBV20-1 with TRBJ2-2; 8 bases are a match to TRBD1. V was pared by 2 bases and J by 7 bases, with 6 bases of the junction left unmatched. This CDR3 has 14 amino acids. CDR1 and CDR2 from the germline V gene are DFQATT and SNEGSKA (reference sequence). CDR3 in amino acids: CSARRQGIGGELFF. Written as DNA, the CDR3 is TGCAGTGCTAGAAGACAGGGGATCGGCGGGGAGCTGTTTTTT.

The rearrangement uses TRBV5-1 and TRBJ2-2, with 10 nucleotides matching TRBD1. The CDR3 is 14 amino acids. Per germline, CDR1 SGHRS and CDR2 YFSETQ. Losses at the gene ends were 3 bases for V and 5 bases for J; bases not matched to a gene: 1. The CDR3 reads CASSWDRGTGELFF. Written as DNA, the CDR3 is TGCGCCAGCAGCTGGGACAGGGGAACCGGGGAGCTGTTTTTT.

This chain links TRBV20-1 with TRBJ2-3, with D hard to call. The CDR3 has 13 residues. Germline-derived CDR1 and CDR2 are DFQATT and SNEGSKA (reference sequence). Between the trimmed V and J ends, which lost 0 bases and 2 bases, there was a span of 6 bases. CDR3 in amino acids: CSAREDLTDTQYF. The CDR3 nucleotides read TGCAGTGCTAGAGAGGATCTCACAGATACGCAGTATTTT.

The genes are TRBV29-1 and TRBJ2-1, with 10 bases that match TRBD2. Germline assignment: CDR1 SQVTM and CDR2 ANQGSEA. This CDR3 spans 15 amino acids. J lost 2 bases, V lost 5 bases, and 6 bases had no gene match. This CDR3 is CSVPTSGTPYNEQFF. The CDR3 DNA reads as TGCAGCGTTCCCACTAGCGGGACGCCCTACAATGAGCAGTTCTTC.

This clonotype was detected a few times. The chain uses TRBV12-3 or TRBV12-4 and TRBJ1-6, with D maybe TRBD1 (5 bases). This CDR3 comprises 16 residues. With 1 base removed from V and 7 bases from J, the gap between germline ends came to 14 bases. The CDR3 sequence is CASSLGPGGRNSPLHF. DNA of the CDR3: TGTGCCAGCAGTTTAGGGCCTGGGGGTAGGAATTCACCCCTCCACTTT.

This clonotype showed up just a few times. This chain joins TRBV5-1 and TRBJ1-6; no clear D gene. The germline CDR1 and CDR2 sequences are SGHRS and YFSETQ. The V gene lost 4 bases and the J gene lost 0 bases, with 14 bases spanning the gap. CDR3 size: 17 residues. CDR3 DNA: TGCGCCAGCAGCCCGCTCGCAGGCGTCTCCTATAATTCACCCCTCCACTTT. Translation gives CASSPLAGVSYNSPLHF.

Only a few counts were recorded for this clonotype. For the CDR3, the DNA is TGCAGCGTTGGGCGCGGGCCGAGGACTGAAGCTTTCTTT. Its translation: CSVGRGPRTEAFF. V usage is TRBV29-1 and J usage is TRBJ1-1, with D hard to call. The CDR3 covers 13 residues. In germline, CDR1 is SQVTM, CDR2 ANQGSEA. Trimming shortened V by 4 bases and J by 5 bases, and 14 bases separated the two germline ends.

The genes are TRBV7-8 and TRBJ2-1, with a possible D match to TRBD1 (5 bases). Germline CDR1 reads SGHVS; CDR2 reads FQNEAQ. The germline V and J ends were trimmed by 10 bases and 7 bases, with 20 bases remaining between them. The CDR3 runs 14 residues. The CDR3 is CATWEGVLANEQFF. The CDR3 coding sequence is TGTGCCACCTGGGAAGGGGTCCTGGCAAATGAGCAGTTCTTC.